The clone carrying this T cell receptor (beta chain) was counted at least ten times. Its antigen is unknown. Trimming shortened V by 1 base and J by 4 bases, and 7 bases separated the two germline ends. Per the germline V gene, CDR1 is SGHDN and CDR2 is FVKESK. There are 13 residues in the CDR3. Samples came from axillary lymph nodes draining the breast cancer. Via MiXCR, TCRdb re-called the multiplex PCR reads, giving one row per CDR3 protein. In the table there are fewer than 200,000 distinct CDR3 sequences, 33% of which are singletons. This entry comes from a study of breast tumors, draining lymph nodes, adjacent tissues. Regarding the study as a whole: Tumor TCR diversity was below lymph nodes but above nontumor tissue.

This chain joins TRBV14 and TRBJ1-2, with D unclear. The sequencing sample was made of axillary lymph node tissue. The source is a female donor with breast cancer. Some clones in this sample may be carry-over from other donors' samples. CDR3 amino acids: CASSQVRLYGYTF. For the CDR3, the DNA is TGTGCCAGCAGCCAAGTTAGACTCTATGGCTACACCTTC.